These T cell receptor beta chains were read from a single sample in a study of T-cell memory formation after mild COVID-19. TCRdb re-analysed the 5' RACE reads in MiXCR, keeping a single row per CDR3 protein. The table shows fewer than 400,000 distinct CDR3 sequences, with about 16% occurring only once. The sample taken for sequencing was PBMCs or a T cell subset sorted from them (not recorded which). These receptors were obtained from a man between 18 and 35 years old who had mild COVID-19 (a few samples of this study predate the infection). Cell type and time point are not known. The CDR3 runs from the conserved cysteine through the conserved F or W. The D gene is left open where the match is weak. Rows give clone size only sometimes, using once, few, many, or a class for an expanded clone.

abundance | d_gene | j_gene | v_gene | CDR3nt | CDR3aa
few | NA | TRBJ1-5 | TRBV18 | TGTGCCAGCTCACCACCCAGTGGGGAGCCCCAGCATTTT | CASSPPSGEPQHF
few | TRBD2 | TRBJ2-5 | TRBV5-6 | TGTGCCAGCAGCTCAAGTACCGGGGGGGAGACCCAGTACTTC | CASSSSTGGETQYF
NA | NA | TRBJ2-3 | TRBV5-1 | TGCGCCAGCAGCGCTACCCCTGGGGCAGATACGCAGTATTTT | CASSATPGADTQYF
few | NA | TRBJ2-5 | TRBV7-9 | TGTGCCAGCAGCTACCGGATTACTGCCAGCCAAGAGACCCAGTACTTC | CASSYRITASQETQYF
few | TRBD2 | TRBJ2-3 | TRBV12-3/TRBV12-4 | TGTGCCAGCAGTTTTGTGGGACTAGCGGGGGGAAGAGGGGTGTCGGGCACAGATACGCAGTATTTT | CASSFVGLAGGRGVSGTDTQYF
few | TRBD1 | TRBJ1-2 | TRBV4-1 | TGCGCCAGCAGCCGGATCGGACAGGGGGCATCTTATGGCTACACCTTC | CASSRIGQGASYGYTF
many | NA | TRBJ2-2 | TRBV24-1 | TGTGCCACCAGTGATTACCAGGGGAACACCGGGGAGCTGTTTTTT | CATSDYQGNTGELFF
NA | TRBD2 | TRBJ2-5 | TRBV7-8 | TGTGCCAGCAGCTTAGGGCTAGCGGGGGGCGAAGAGACCCAGTACTTC | CASSLGLAGGEETQYF
few | NA | TRBJ2-4 | TRBV12-3/TRBV12-4 | TGTGCCAGCAGTGCCCCGGGAGAAAAAAACATTCAGTACTTC | CASSAPGEKNIQYF
many | NA | TRBJ2-1 | TRBV7-7 | TGTGCCACCCGTTCGGTGACCTCCTACAATGAGCAGTTCTTC | CATRSVTSYNEQFF
NA | TRBD1 | TRBJ2-3 | TRBV20-1 | TGCAGTGCTAACAGGGGTAGCACAGATACGCAGTATTTT | CSANRGSTDTQYF
few | NA | TRBJ1-3 | TRBV27 | TGTGCCAGCCAGGACCTCTCTGGAAACACCATATATTTT | CASQDLSGNTIYF
NA | NA | TRBJ2-2 | TRBV7-2 | TGTGCCAGCAGCACCAGTTACCACCCCGGGGAGCTGTTTTTT | CASSTSYHPGELFF
NA | NA | TRBJ1-2 | TRBV7-9 | TGTGCCAGCAGCTTCGCGACAGCTAACTATGGCTACACCTTC | CASSFATANYGYTF
NA | NA | TRBJ2-3 | TRBV6-1 | TGTGCGGGAAGCGAACGGCGGGATACGCAGTATTTT | CAGSERRDTQYF
few | TRBD1 | TRBJ2-1 | TRBV7-2 | TGTGCCAGCAGCTTAAGTCATAGTGGGACAGGTAAACACAATGAGCAGTTCTTC | CASSLSHSGTGKHNEQFF
NA | NA | TRBJ2-5 | TRBV5-4 | TGTGCCAGCAGCTCGATCGGACCTCAAGAGACCCAGTACTTC | CASSSIGPQETQYF
many | NA | TRBJ2-3 | TRBV6-2/TRBV6-3 | TGTGCCAGCAGTTACTCAGACTCTTTAGATACGCAGTATTTT | CASSYSDSLDTQYF
few | NA | TRBJ1-5 | TRBV28 | TGTGCCAGCAGTTCGTGGCAGCCCCAGCATTTT | CASSSWQPQHF
NA | TRBD2 | TRBJ2-3 | TRBV12-3/TRBV12-4 | TGTGCCAGCAGTTTTCGAGCTAGCGGGCCTCCAACAGATACGCAGTATTTT | CASSFRASGPPTDTQYF
NA | TRBD2 | TRBJ2-3 | TRBV7-9 | TGTGCCAGCAGCGATACGGGACTAGCGGGGACCACAGATACGCAGTATTTT | CASSDTGLAGTTDTQYF
few | NA | TRBJ2-4 | TRBV3-1 | TGTGCCAGCAGCCCCACAGGGACGGGAAACATTCAGTACTTC | CASSPTGTGNIQYF
NA | TRBD2 | TRBJ2-1 | TRBV5-4 | TGTGCCAGCAGCTTGACCCTACTAGCGGGGGGATCCTACAATGAGCAGTTCTTC | CASSLTLLAGGSYNEQFF
few | NA | TRBJ2-7 | TRBV30 | TGTGCCTGGAGCGCCTCAGGGACCAGCGAGCAGTACTTC | CAWSASGTSEQYF
NA | NA | TRBJ1-2 | TRBV2 | TGTGCCAGCAGTGAAGCGCGATATGGCTACACCTTC | CASSEARYGYTF
NA | TRBD1 | TRBJ1-2 | TRBV5-1 | TGCGCCAGCACCTACAGGGGCAACTATGGCTACACCTTC | CASTYRGNYGYTF
many | NA | TRBJ2-3 | TRBV5-1 | TGCGCCAGCAGCTTGGACAGGGCGACAACAGATACGCAGTATTTT | CASSLDRATTDTQYF
few | NA | TRBJ1-1 | TRBV5-1 | TGCGCCAGCAGCTCGGTAGAAAGGGGGGAGACTGAAGCTTTCTTT | CASSSVERGETEAFF
NA | TRBD1 | TRBJ1-1 | TRBV20-1 | TGCAGTGCTAGGGGGACAGGGGTTGAGACTGAAGCTTTCTTT | CSARGTGVETEAFF
many | NA | TRBJ1-1 | TRBV18 | TGTGCCAGCTCACCAGGGCAGTTGAACACTGAAGCTTTCTTT | CASSPGQLNTEAFF
NA | TRBD2 | TRBJ2-3 | TRBV13 | TGTGCCAGCAGCACCGGGACTAGCGGGGGAGATACGCAGTATTTT | CASSTGTSGGDTQYF
few | NA | TRBJ2-5 | TRBV28 | TGTGCCAGCACGCGAGGGGGTAGAGGAGAGACCCAGTACTTC | CASTRGGRGETQYF
few | NA | TRBJ2-1 | TRBV6-6 | TGTGCCAGCAGTCCTTCTGAGACTGAGCAGTTCTTC | CASSPSETEQFF
NA | NA | TRBJ1-1 | TRBV7-8 | TGTGCCAGCAGCCACTCACAGATAGGACAGCCGAACACTGAAGCTTTCTTT | CASSHSQIGQPNTEAFF
few | NA | TRBJ1-2 | TRBV4-1 | TGCGCCAGCAGCCAAGTCGGCACGGACTTCGCCTATGGCTACACCTTC | CASSQVGTDFAYGYTF
many | NA | TRBJ1-5 | TRBV6-5 | TGTGCCAGCAGTGAGGGGACACTCGGATGGGAGCCCCAGCATTTT | CASSEGTLGWEPQHF
few | NA | TRBJ1-4 | TRBV6-1 | TGTGCCAGCATCGGGCCGAATGAAAAACTGTTTTTT | CASIGPNEKLFF
NA | TRBD2 | TRBJ2-1 | TRBV13 | TGTGCCAGCAGACCCACTAGCGGGGGCCACTCCTACAATGAGCAGTTCTTC | CASRPTSGGHSYNEQFF
many | NA | TRBJ2-7 | TRBV19 | TGCGCCAGCAGCTTAACAGGAAGCTCCTACGAGCAGTACTTC | CASSLTGSSYEQYF
few | NA | TRBJ1-1 | TRBV6-5 | TGTGCCAGCAGTTTGACAGAAGTCGCTGAAGCTTTCTTT | CASSLTEVAEAFF
many | TRBD1 | TRBJ1-5 | TRBV7-2 | TGTGCCAGCAGCTTATGGACAGGGGATCAGCCCCAGCATTTT | CASSLWTGDQPQHF
few | TRBD1 | TRBJ2-5 | TRBV3-1 | TGTGCCAGCAGCCACAGGGGGCATGAGACCCAGTACTTC | CASSHRGHETQYF
once | TRBD1 | TRBJ1-1 | TRBV19 | TGTGCCAGTAGCTCAACCGGGACAGCGGGAAAAGCTTTCTTT | CASSSTGTAGKAFF
few | NA | TRBJ1-5 | TRBV5-1 | TGCGCCAGCAGCCAAGGGGATTCCAGCAATCAGCCCCAGCATTTT | CASSQGDSSNQPQHF
few | NA | TRBJ2-4 | TRBV4-2 | TGTGCCAGCAGCCAGCAAACAGGGCTAGCCAAAAACATTCAGTACTTC | CASSQQTGLAKNIQYF
NA | NA | TRBJ1-2 | TRBV5-1 | TGCGCCAGCATGCAGGCAGATGACTATGGCTACACCTTC | CASMQADDYGYTF
few | TRBD1 | TRBJ1-3 | TRBV6-5 | TGTGCCAGCAGTTCCGCAGGGGGCCCTACGTTCTCTGGAAACACCATATATTTT | CASSSAGGPTFSGNTIYF
NA | NA | TRBJ1-4 | TRBV10-3 | TGTGCCATCAGTGAGGGGCAATCAACTAATGAAAAACTGTTTTTT | CAISEGQSTNEKLFF
many | TRBD1 | TRBJ1-3 | TRBV10-3 | TGTGCCACCCGGGACAGCAATTCTGGAAACACCATATATTTT | CATRDSNSGNTIYF
NA | NA | TRBJ1-1 | TRBV4-1 | TGCGCCAGCAGCCCCCACGGAGGGGGGGCTGTTAATGAAGCTTTCTTT | CASSPHGGGAVNEAFF
NA | TRBD2 | TRBJ2-1 | TRBV5-1 | TGCGCCAGCAGCGCCGACGTCGGGGGGGCTAACAATGAGCAGTTCTTC | CASSADVGGANNEQFF
once | TRBD1 | TRBJ2-2 | TRBV4-2 | TGTGCCAGCAGCCAAGGCGGGACAGGAAATGAGCTGTTTTTT | CASSQGGTGNELFF
few | NA | TRBJ2-5 | TRBV3-1 | TGTGCCAGCAGCCAAACCCCGCTTAGCAGGGCTAGGGAGACCCAGTACTTC | CASSQTPLSRARETQYF
NA | NA | TRBJ2-3 | TRBV3-1 | TGTGCCAGCAGCTCCCCCTACGCAACTAGGGGGGGCACAGATACGCAGTATTTT | CASSSPYATRGGTDTQYF
NA | NA | TRBJ1-3 | TRBV4-2 | TGTGCCAGCAGCCCCGAAGGAGGGTCGGCGGACACCATATATTTT | CASSPEGGSADTIYF
few | TRBD1 | TRBJ2-1 | TRBV9 | TGTGCCAGCAGCGTAGGGACAGGGTATAATGAGCAGTTCTTC | CASSVGTGYNEQFF
NA | NA | TRBJ1-6 | TRBV5-6 | TGTGCCAGCAGCCCGTTCTATAATTCACCCCTCCACTTT | CASSPFYNSPLHF
once | NA | TRBJ2-3 | TRBV5-1 | TGCGCCAGCAGCTTATTGTGGGGAGACACAGATACGCAGTATTTT | CASSLLWGDTDTQYF
few | TRBD2 | TRBJ2-5 | TRBV20-1 | TGCAGTGTCCCGACTAGCTTGCAAGAGACCCAGTACTTC | CSVPTSLQETQYF